The 7 T cell receptor beta chains reported below all come from one sample, sequenced in a study of tumor-infiltrating lymphocytes in primary liver carcinoma. The study extracted blood RNA from unsorted whole blood and also extracted germline DNA. Starting from 500 ng of total RNA, TCR beta cDNA was produced with a primer in the constant region. Three rounds of nested multiplex PCR with slightly modified ARM-PCR produced TCR beta libraries. A C-beta reverse primer and TRBV1-TRBV30 forward primers served in each of the first two PCR rounds, at about 10 cycles apiece. TCRdb passed the multiplex PCR reads through MiXCR, listing each CDR3 protein once. The sample lists approximately 300,000 distinct CDR3 sequences, over 55% seen once, with roughly 9% in the top ten. Sequencing input: peripheral blood. The receptor source for this set is a man aged 35-49 years with primary liver carcinoma and hepatitis B virus infection.

Concerning this clonotype itself: A much larger clonotype is one base distant, so this may be a read error. The chain has TRBV6-1 and TRBJ2-5; tentatively, D is TRBD2 (6 bases). There are 15 residues in the CDR3. Germline CDR1 MNHNS, CDR2 SASEGT. This CDR3 reads CASSVVGGGGETHYF. CDR3 DNA sequence: TGTGCCAGCAGTGTCGTCGGGGGAGGTGGAGAGACCCATTACTTC.

The rearrangement joins TRBV18 to TRBJ2-5, with 7 bases identical to TRBD1. The germline V gene has CDR1 KGHSH and CDR2 LQKENI. J lost 5 bases, V lost 4 bases, and 4 bases had no gene match. This CDR3 region has 13 residues. CDR3 sequence: CASSQQGKETQYF. As DNA, the CDR3 is TGTGCCAGCTCACAACAGGGGAAGGAGACCCAGTACTTC.

This clonotype has a single count. This could be a read error, since a much larger clone is one nucleotide away. This chain links TRBV10-3 with TRBJ2-5; D is unresolved. V was cut by 3 bases and J by 2 bases, with 10 bases left in between. CDR3 length equals 14 residues. Germline assignment: CDR1 ENHRY and CDR2 SYGVKD. The CDR3 region has the DNA TGTGCCATCAGTGATTTATCAGAGCAAGAGACCCAGTACTTC. Its protein is CAISDLSEQETQYF.

With respect to this clonotype: Given a much more abundant clone one base away, this may be a read error. V usage is TRBV4-1 and J usage is TRBJ2-7; no definite D call. Per the germline V gene, CDR1 is MGHRA and CDR2 is YSYEKL. The CDR3 totals 12 residues. The CDR3 DNA follows: TGCGTCAGCAGCCAAGCTGGCTACGAGCAGTACTTC. Translated: CVSSQAGYEQYF.

The gene calls are TRBV24-1 and TRBJ1-2, with D possibly matching TRBD1 (6 bases). This CDR3 is built from 12 residues. Per the germline V gene, CDR1 is KGHDR and CDR2 is SFDVKD. V was shortened by 5 bases and J by 6 bases, with 9 bases between the two germline ends. In DNA, the CDR3 is TGTGCCACCAGTGCCGGGACAAATGGCTACACCTTC. Translation: CATSAGTNGYTF.

On this clonotype: Being one base from a much bigger clone, this may be a read error. The rearrangement joins TRBV6-6 to TRBJ1-1; tentative D call: TRBD1 (5 bases). Germline lookup yields CDR1 MNHNY and CDR2 SVGAGI (reference sequence). The CDR3 has 15 residues. The CDR3 is CASSYAGRANTEVFF. CDR3 nucleotide sequence: TGTGCCAGCAGTTACGCAGGCAGGGCGAACACTGAAGTTTTCTTT.

A word on this clonotype: A much larger clone differs from this one at a single base, so this may be a read error. The genes are TRBV12-3 or TRBV12-4 and TRBJ2-7; D is unresolved. This CDR3 spans 13 amino acids. The CDR3 region is CASSYTAFYERYF. The CDR3 DNA sequence: TGTGCCAGCAGTTATACGGCTTTCTACGAGCGGTACTTC.